These 2 T cell receptor beta chains originate from one sample sequenced in a study of T cells after posttransplantation cyclophosphamide (dated by TCRdb to the mid-2010s). The library relied on the immunoSEQ multiplex PCR assay. TCRdb obtained this table from immuneACCESS and retained in-frame rearrangements with V and J assigned. These tables miss some clones; where compared with another copy, unresolved V genes account for less than half of the shortfall, and the remainder is unexplained. The sample table records tens of thousands of clones; roughly 86% of these occur just once. The ten largest clonotypes hold over 2.5% of the sample. Sequenced material: PBMCs. The receptors here all came from a man in his thirties or forties with a blood cancer, CMV-positive, and with a related stem cell donor.

CDR3 DNA: TGTGCCAGCAGCTCCCAGGACAGGGGTCACACTGAAGCTTTCTTT. It codes for CASSSQDRGHTEAFF. The chain combines TRBV5-4 with TRBJ1-1, with 9 bases that match TRBD1. The ends lost 3 bases at V and 3 bases at J; junction bases unmatched: 6. Germline V gene data show CDR1 as SGHNT and CDR2 as YYREEE (reference sequence). This CDR3 is built from 15 residues.

V gene TRBV28 combines with J gene TRBJ1-2; unclear D gene. Germline CDR1 MDHEN, CDR2 SYDVKM. Trimming cost V 6 bases and J 8 bases, with 13 bases left between them. The CDR3 is 12 residues long. CDR3 bases: TGTGCCAGCAGATTGGTCTCTAGGGGCTACACCTTC. It codes for CASRLVSRGYTF.